The TCR beta chain described here comes from a study of T cells in Graves' hyperthyroidism and ophthalmopathy. Patients with uncontrolled infections, other autoimmune diseases, pregnancy or lactation were excluded. At least ten counts were recorded for this clonotype. CDR3 length equals 13 residues. V gave up 5 bases and J gave up 1 base, with 9 bases separating them. Germline CDR1 SGHRS, CDR2 YFSETQ. Regions amplified from RNA transcripts were the TCR beta CDR3 regions. The TCR CDR3 was amplified in a first-round RT-PCR using the HTBI primer set. In TCRdb, the multiplex PCR reads were re-called with MiXCR into one record per CDR3 protein. Here the sample spans more than 500,000 distinct CDR3 sequences, around 46% being singletons.

The TCR was taken from an adult woman with Graves' disease, either hyperthyroidism or ophthalmopathy (not recorded which). Sample: peripheral blood or thyroid tissue (not recorded which). The rearrangement uses TRBV5-1 and TRBJ1-1, with D unresolved. In nucleotides, the CDR3 is TGCGCCAGCAGGCGCGTGGAGAACACTGAAGCTTTCTTT. It translates to CASRRVENTEAFF.